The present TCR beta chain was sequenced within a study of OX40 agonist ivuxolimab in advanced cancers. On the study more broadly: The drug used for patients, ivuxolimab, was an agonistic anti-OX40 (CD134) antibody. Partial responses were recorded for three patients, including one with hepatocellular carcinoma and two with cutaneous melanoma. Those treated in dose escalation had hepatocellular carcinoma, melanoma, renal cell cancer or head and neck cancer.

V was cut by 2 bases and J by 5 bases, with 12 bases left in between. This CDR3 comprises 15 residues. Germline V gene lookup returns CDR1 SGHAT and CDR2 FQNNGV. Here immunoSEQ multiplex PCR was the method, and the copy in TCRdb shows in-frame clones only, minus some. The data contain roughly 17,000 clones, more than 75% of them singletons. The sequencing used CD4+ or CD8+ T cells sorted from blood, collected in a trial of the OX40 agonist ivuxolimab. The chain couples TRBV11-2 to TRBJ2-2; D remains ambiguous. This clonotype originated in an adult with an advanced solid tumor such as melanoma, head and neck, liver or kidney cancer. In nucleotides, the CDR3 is TGTGCCAGCAGCTTATACGACTCTTATACCGGGGAGCTGTTTTTT. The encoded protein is CASSLYDSYTGELFF.